This TCR beta chain was observed in a study of PD-1 blockade in classical Hodgkin lymphoma. Deletions cut 2 bases from V and 2 bases from J, with 12 bases between. This CDR3 region has 14 residues. The germline CDR1 and CDR2 sequences are GTSNPN and SVGIG (reference sequence). A remark on this clone: Its antigen is currently unknown.

Clones were read by immunoSEQ multiplex PCR, and TCRdb kept only the in-frame ones, dropping some. The table lists around 66,000 clones, roughly nine tenths of them singletons, with approximately 15% in the top ten. Study-level results: Newly diagnosed patients were said to have less baseline TCR diversity than healthy donors did.

In every patient, relapse followed autologous stem cell transplantation, while exposure to brentuximab vedotin differed. This material consisted of peripheral blood mononuclear cells (PBMCs), taken at baseline. The sequence came from a human donor with classical Hodgkin lymphoma. The chain uses TRBV30 and TRBJ1-2; D is perhaps TRBD1 (5 bases). The CDR3 loop is CAWSSVGVNYGYTF. CDR3 nucleotide sequence: TGTGCCTGGAGTTCGGTAGGGGTGAACTATGGCTACACCTTC.